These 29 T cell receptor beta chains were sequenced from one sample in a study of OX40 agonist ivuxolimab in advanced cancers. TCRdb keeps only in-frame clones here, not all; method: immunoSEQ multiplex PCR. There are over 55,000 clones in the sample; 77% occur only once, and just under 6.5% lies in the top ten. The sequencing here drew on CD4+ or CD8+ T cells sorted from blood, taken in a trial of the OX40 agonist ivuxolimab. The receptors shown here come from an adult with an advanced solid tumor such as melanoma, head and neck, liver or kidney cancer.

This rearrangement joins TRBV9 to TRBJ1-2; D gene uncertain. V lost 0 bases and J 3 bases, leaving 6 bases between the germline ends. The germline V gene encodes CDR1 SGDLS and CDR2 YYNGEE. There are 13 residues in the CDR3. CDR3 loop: CASSVDSDYGYTF. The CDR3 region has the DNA TGTGCCAGCAGCGTAGACAGTGACTATGGCTACACCTTC.

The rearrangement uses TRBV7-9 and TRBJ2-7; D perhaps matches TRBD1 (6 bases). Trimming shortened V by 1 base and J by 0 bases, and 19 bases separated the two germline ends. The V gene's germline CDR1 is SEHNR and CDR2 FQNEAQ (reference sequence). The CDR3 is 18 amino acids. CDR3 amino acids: CASSLVTPPDSNSYEQYF. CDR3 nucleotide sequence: TGTGCCAGCAGCTTAGTCACCCCCCCGGACAGCAACTCCTACGAGCAGTACTTC. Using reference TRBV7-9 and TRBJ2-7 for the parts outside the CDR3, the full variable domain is DTGVSQNPRHKITKRGQNVTFRCDPISEHNRLYWYRQTLGQGPEFLTYFQNEAQLEKSRLLSDRFSAERPKGSFSTLEIQRTEQGDSAMYLCASSLVTPPDSNSYEQYFGPGTRLTVT.

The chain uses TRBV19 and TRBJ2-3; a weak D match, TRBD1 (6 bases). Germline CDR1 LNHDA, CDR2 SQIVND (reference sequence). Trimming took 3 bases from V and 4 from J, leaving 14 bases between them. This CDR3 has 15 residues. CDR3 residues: CASSMLDSFPDTQYF. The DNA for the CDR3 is TGTGCCAGTAGTATGCTGGACAGCTTTCCAGATACGCAGTATTTT.

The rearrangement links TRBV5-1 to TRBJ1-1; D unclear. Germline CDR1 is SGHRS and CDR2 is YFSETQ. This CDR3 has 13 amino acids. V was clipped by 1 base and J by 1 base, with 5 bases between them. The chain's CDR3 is CASSLMSNTEAFF. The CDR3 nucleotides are TGCGCCAGCAGCTTGATGTCGAACACTGAAGCTTTCTTT.

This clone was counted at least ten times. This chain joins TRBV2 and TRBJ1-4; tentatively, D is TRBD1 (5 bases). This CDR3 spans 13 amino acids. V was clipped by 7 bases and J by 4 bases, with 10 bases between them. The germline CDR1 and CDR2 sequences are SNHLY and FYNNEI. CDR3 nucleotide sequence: TGTGCCAGCACCAGGGACCATAATGAAAAACTGTTTTTT. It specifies CASTRDHNEKLFF.

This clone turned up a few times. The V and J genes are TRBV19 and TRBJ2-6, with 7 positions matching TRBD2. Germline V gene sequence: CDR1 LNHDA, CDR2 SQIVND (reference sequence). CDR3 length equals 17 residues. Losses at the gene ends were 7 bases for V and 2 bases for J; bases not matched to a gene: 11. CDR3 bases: TGTGCCAGTACCTCCGCCCGGGGGGTCGCTGGGGCCAACGTCCTGACTTTC. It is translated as CASTSARGVAGANVLTF.

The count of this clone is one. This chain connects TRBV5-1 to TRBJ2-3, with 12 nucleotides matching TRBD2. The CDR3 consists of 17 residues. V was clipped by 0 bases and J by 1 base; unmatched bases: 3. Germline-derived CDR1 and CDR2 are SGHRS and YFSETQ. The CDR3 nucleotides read TGCGCCAGCAGCTTGGTTCGACTAGCGGGGGGCACAGATACGCAGTATTTT. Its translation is CASSLVRLAGGTDTQYF. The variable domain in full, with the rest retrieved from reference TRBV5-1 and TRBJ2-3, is KAGVTQTPRYLIKTRGQQVTLSCSPISGHRSVSWYQQTPGQGLQFLFEYFSETQRNKGNFPGRFSGRQFSNSRSEMNVSTLELGDSALYLCASSLVRLAGGTDTQYFGPGTRLTVL.

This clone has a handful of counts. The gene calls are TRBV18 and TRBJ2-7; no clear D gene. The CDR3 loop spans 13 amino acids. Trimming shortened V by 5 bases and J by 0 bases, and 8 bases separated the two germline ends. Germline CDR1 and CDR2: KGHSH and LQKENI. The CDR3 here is CASSTGPSYEQYF. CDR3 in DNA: TGTGCCAGCTCAACCGGGCCCTCCTACGAGCAGTACTTC.

The CDR3 nucleotides read TGTGCCAGCAGCCGCCTAGGTAATGAGCAGTTCTTC. Residues: CASSRLGNEQFF. The chain couples TRBV13 to TRBJ2-1; D is ambiguous. Looked up from germline, CDR1 is PRHDT and CDR2 is FYEKMQ (reference sequence). The CDR3 sequence is 12 residues long. V was shortened by 5 bases and J by 7 bases, with 9 bases between the two germline ends.

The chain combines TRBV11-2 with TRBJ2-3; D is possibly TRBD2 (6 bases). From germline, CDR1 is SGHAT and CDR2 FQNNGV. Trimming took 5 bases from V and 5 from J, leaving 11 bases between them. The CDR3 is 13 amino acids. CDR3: CASSPRLVDTQYF. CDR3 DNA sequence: TGTGCCAGCAGCCCCCGACTAGTAGATACGCAGTATTTT.

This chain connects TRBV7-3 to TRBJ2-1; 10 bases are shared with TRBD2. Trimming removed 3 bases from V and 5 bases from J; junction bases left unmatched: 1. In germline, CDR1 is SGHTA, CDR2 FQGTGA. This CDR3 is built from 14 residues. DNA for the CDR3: TGTGCCAGCAGCTTTACTAGCGGGAACAATGAGCAGTTCTTC. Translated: CASSFTSGNNEQFF.

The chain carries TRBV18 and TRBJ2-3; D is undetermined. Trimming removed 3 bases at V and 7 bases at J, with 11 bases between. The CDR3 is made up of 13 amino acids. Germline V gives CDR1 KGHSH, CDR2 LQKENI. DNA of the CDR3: TGTGCCAGCTCACCGGAATTTCAAAATACGCAGTATTTT. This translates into CASSPEFQNTQYF.

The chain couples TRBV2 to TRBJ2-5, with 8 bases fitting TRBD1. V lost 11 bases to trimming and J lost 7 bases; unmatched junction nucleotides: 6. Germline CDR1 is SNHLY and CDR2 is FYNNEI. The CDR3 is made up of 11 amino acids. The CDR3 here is CAGTGGRTQYF. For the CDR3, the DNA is TGTGCCGGGACAGGAGGGCGGACCCAGTACTTC.

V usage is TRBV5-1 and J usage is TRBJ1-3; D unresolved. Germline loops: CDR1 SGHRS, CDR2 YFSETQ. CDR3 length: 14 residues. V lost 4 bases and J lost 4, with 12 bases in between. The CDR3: CASSPGSAGNTIYF. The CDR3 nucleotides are TGCGCCAGCAGCCCTGGTTCAGCCGGAAACACCATATATTTT.

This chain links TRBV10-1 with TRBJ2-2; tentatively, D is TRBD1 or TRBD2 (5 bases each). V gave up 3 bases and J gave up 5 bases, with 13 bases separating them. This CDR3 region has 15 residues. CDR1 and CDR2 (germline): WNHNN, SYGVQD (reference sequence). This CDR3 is CASSDGAAGTGELFF. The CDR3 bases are TGCGCCAGCAGTGACGGGGCCGCCGGGACCGGGGAGCTGTTTTTT.

This CDR3 is CASSLGTGGNQGYTF. CDR3 nucleotides: TGTGCCAGCAGCTTAGGTACGGGGGGTAATCAAGGCTACACCTTC. This rearrangement joins TRBV5-4 to TRBJ1-2, with a weak D call TRBD1 (5 bases). V gave up 2 bases and J gave up 8 bases, with 19 bases separating them. CDR3 size: 15 residues. The germline CDR1 and CDR2 sequences are SGHNT and YYREEE (reference sequence).

DNA for the CDR3: TGTGCCAGCAGCCTACTAGCGGGAGCGGAGTACGAGCAGTACTTC. It specifies CASSLLAGAEYEQYF. This chain uses TRBV5-7 with TRBJ2-7; 11 bases fit TRBD2. TRBV5-7 belongs to the ORF category, with a function that is uncertain. V was pared by 4 bases and J by 4 bases, with 7 bases of the junction left unmatched. This CDR3 is 15 amino acids long.

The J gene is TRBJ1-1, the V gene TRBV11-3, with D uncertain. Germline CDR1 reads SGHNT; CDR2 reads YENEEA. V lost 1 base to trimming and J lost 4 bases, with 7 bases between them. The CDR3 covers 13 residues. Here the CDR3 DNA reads TGTGCCAGCAGCTTAGGGAGTCGCACTGAAGCTTTCTTT. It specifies CASSLGSRTEAFF.

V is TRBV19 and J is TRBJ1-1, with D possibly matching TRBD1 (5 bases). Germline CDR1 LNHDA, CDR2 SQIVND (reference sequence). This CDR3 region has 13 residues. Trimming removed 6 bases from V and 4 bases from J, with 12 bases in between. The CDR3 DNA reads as TGTGCCAGTAGCCAAGGGACGGCCACTGAAGCTTTCTTT. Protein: CASSQGTATEAFF.

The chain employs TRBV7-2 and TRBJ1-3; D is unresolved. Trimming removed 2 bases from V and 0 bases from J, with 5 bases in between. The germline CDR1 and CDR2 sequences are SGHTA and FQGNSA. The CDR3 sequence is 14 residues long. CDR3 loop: CASSLRDSGNTIYF. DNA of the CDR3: TGTGCCAGCAGCTTACGGGACTCTGGAAACACCATATATTTT. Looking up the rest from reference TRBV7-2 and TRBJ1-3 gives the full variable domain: GAGVSQSPSNKVTEKGKDVELRCDPISGHTALYWYRQSLGQGLEFLIYFQGNSAPDKSGLPSDRFSAERTGGSVSTLTIQRTQQEDSAVYLCASSLRDSGNTIYFGEGSWLTVV.

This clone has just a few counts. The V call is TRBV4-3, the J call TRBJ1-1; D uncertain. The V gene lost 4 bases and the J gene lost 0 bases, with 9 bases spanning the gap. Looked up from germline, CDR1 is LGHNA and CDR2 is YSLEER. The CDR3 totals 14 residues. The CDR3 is CASSLQPMNTEAFF. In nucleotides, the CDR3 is TGCGCCAGCAGCCTTCAGCCTATGAACACTGAAGCTTTCTTT.

This CDR3 is CASSLFRASYYGYTF. The CDR3 bases are TGTGCCAGCAGTTTATTCAGGGCAAGTTACTATGGCTACACCTTC. J is TRBJ1-2 and V is TRBV28; D may be TRBD1 (5 bases). The V and J ends lost 1 base and 3 bases respectively, with 12 bases between them. CDR1 is MDHEN and CDR2 is SYDVKM in the germline V gene. The CDR3 is 15 residues long.

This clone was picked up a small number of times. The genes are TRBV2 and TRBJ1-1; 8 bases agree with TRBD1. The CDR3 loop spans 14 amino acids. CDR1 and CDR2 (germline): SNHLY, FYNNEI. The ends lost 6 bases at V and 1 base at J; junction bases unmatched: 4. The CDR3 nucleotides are TGTGCCAGCAGGAAAGACAGGGGGAACACTGAAGCTTTCTTT. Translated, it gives CASRKDRGNTEAFF.

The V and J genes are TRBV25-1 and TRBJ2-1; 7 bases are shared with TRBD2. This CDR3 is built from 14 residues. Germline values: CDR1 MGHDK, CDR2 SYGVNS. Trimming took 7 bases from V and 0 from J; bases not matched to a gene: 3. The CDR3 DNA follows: TGTGCCAGCACTATAGCGGGCTCCTACAATGAGCAGTTCTTC. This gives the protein CASTIAGSYNEQFF.

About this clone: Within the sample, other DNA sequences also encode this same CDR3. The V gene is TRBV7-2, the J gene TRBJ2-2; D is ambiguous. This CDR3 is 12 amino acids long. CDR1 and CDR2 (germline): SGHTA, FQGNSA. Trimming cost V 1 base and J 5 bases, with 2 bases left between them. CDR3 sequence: CASSLETGELFF. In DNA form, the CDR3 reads TGTGCCAGCAGCTTAGAAACCGGGGAGCTGTTTTTT. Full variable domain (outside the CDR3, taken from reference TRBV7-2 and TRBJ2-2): GAGVSQSPSNKVTEKGKDVELRCDPISGHTALYWYRQSLGQGLEFLIYFQGNSAPDKSGLPSDRFSAERTGGSVSTLTIQRTQQEDSAVYLCASSLETGELFFGEGSRLTVL.

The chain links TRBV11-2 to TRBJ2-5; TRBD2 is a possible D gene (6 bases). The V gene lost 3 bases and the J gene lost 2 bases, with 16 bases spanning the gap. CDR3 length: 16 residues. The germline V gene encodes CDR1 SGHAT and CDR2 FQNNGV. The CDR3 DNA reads TGTGCCAGCAGCTTCGGAGGTAGCGGAGTACAAGAGACCCAGTACTTC. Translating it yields CASSFGGSGVQETQYF.

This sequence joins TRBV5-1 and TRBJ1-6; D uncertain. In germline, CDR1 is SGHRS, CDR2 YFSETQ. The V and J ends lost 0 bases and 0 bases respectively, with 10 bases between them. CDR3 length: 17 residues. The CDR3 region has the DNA TGCGCCAGCAGCTTGGACGCGGTGAGCTCCTATAATTCACCCCTCCACTTT. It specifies CASSLDAVSSYNSPLHF.

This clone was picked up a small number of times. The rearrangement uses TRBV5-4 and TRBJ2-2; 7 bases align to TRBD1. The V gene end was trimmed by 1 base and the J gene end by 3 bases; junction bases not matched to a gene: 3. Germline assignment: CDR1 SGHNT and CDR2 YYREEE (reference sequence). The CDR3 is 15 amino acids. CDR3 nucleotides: TGTGCCAGCAGCTTGACAGGGGTAGACACCGGGGAGCTGTTTTTT. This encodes CASSLTGVDTGELFF. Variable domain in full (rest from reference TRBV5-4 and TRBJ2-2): ETGVTQSPTHLIKTRGQQVTLRCSSQSGHNTVSWYQQALGQGPQFIFQYYREEENGRGNFPPRFSGLQFPNYSSELNVNALELDDSALYLCASSLTGVDTGELFFGEGSRLTVL.

CDR3 bases: TGCGCCAGCAGCTCGAACTCAAGGATCTATGGCTACACCTTC. Its translation: CASSSNSRIYGYTF. The chain links TRBV5-1 to TRBJ1-2; no definite D call. Per the germline V gene, CDR1 is SGHRS and CDR2 is YFSETQ. The CDR3 spans 14 residues. V shed 3 bases and J shed 4 bases, with 13 bases lying between them.